The 17 T cell receptor beta chains listed next were all sequenced from one sample in a study of human T cells and chemical hapten exposure. TCRdb re-derived calls from the RACE reads in MiXCR, one entry per CDR3 protein. The table includes more than 75,000 distinct CDR3 sequences, approximately 8.6% detected once. Described time point: healthy volunteer bleed at 6 weeks. The authors extracted total RNA from unfractionated whole blood. Sequenced material: whole blood. Receptors originate from a male donor in good health. Some clones in this sample may be carry-over from other donors' samples.

There are a few counts of this clonotype. The genes are TRBV3-1 and TRBJ2-7, with TRBD1 matching 11 bases. V was pared by 5 bases and J by 3 bases, with 6 bases of the junction left unmatched. The length of the CDR3 is 15 residues. Germline-derived CDR1 and CDR2 are LGHDT and YNNKEL (reference sequence). The CDR3 is CASSAGTGGSYEQYF. In nucleotides, the CDR3 is TGTGCCAGCAGCGCAGGGACAGGGGGAAGCTACGAGCAGTACTTC.

This clonotype was counted a few times. The rearrangement links TRBV7-9 to TRBJ2-3; D possibly corresponds to TRBD2 (5 bases). The V gene's germline CDR1 is SEHNR and CDR2 FQNEAQ (reference sequence). CDR3 size: 18 residues. V lost 5 bases to trimming and J lost 1 base, with 22 bases between them. The CDR3 sequence is CASSPTFSAQYRTDTQYF. The CDR3 DNA follows: TGTGCCAGCAGCCCTACCTTTAGCGCCCAATACCGCACAGATACGCAGTATTTT.

This clonotype has a handful of counts. J is TRBJ2-7 and V is TRBV29-1; 9 bases map to TRBD1. Per germline, CDR1 SQVTM and CDR2 ANQGSEA. The CDR3 has 12 residues. V trimming: 6 bases; J trimming: 2 bases; junction bases outside the gene matches: 2. The CDR3 DNA reads as TGCAGCGTGGGGACAGGGCCCTACGAGCAGTACTTC. This sequence encodes CSVGTGPYEQYF.

This clonotype was counted many times. J is TRBJ2-7 and V is TRBV4-1, with D possibly matching TRBD1 (5 bases). Germline CDR1 and CDR2: MGHRA and YSYEKL. The V gene lost 1 base and the J gene lost 5 bases, with 6 bases spanning the gap. CDR3 length: 12 residues. DNA for the CDR3: TGCGCCAGCAGCCAAGCAGGGAACGAGCAGTACTTC. This codes for CASSQAGNEQYF.

This clonotype showed up many times. The chain recombines TRBV12-3 or TRBV12-4 with TRBJ1-2, with a possible D match to TRBD1 (6 bases). Trimming removed 3 bases from V and 7 bases from J, with 9 bases in between. The CDR3 is 12 residues long. The CDR3 reads CASSFRGLGYTF. CDR3 coding DNA: TGTGCCAGCAGTTTCAGGGGTCTTGGCTACACCTTC.

The genes are TRBV7-6 and TRBJ1-2; D call uncertain. V lost 1 base and J lost 4, with 7 bases in between. The CDR3 spans 13 residues. Germline CDR1 reads SGHVS; CDR2 reads FNYEAQ. The CDR3 loop reads CASSLGEGYGYTF. In nucleotides, the CDR3 is TGTGCCAGCAGCTTAGGGGAGGGCTATGGCTACACCTTC.

The rearrangement links TRBV12-5 to TRBJ1-1; TRBD1 agrees at 9 bases. This CDR3 region has 15 residues. The V gene's germline CDR1 is LGHNT and CDR2 FRNRAP. After removal of 6 bases from V and 7 bases from J, the junction contained 12 bases not matched to a gene. For the CDR3, the DNA is TGTGCTAGTGGCCATTCCACAGGGGGCGAGGGTGAAGCTTTCTTT. Encoded protein: CASGHSTGGEGEAFF.

J is TRBJ1-1 and V is TRBV28, with TRBD1 matching over 9 bases. Germline trimming cut 2 bases from V and 3 bases from J; bases unmatched to any gene: 16. CDR3 size: 19 residues. Germline CDR1 and CDR2: MDHEN and SYDVKM. CDR3 protein: CASSLPAPEQGAGDTEAFF. CDR3 sequence (DNA): TGTGCCAGCAGTTTACCCGCTCCCGAACAGGGGGCGGGAGACACTGAAGCTTTCTTT.

There are a few counts of this clonotype. The CDR3 nucleotides are TGTGCCATCAGTGATTTGACATCTAACTATGGCTACACCTTC. Protein: CAISDLTSNYGYTF. This chain links TRBV10-3 with TRBJ1-2; D not resolved. This CDR3 region has 14 residues. Germline CDR1 and CDR2: ENHRY and SYGVKD. V dropped 3 bases and J dropped 0 bases, with 8 bases sitting between them.

V is TRBV6-1 and J is TRBJ1-1; no reliable D call. The V and J ends lost 3 bases and 0 bases respectively, with 14 bases between them. Germline loops: CDR1 MNHNS, CDR2 SASEGT. This CDR3 has 16 residues. The CDR3 region is CASSEELVPMNTEAFF. Written as DNA, the CDR3 is TGTGCCAGCAGTGAGGAACTTGTACCGATGAACACTGAAGCTTTCTTT.

This rearrangement joins TRBV4-3 to TRBJ2-2; a weak D match, TRBD1 (7 bases). Germline CDR1 LGHNA, CDR2 YSLEER. CDR3 size: 15 residues. Trimming left V 3 bases short and J 3 bases short, with 11 bases between. The CDR3, as DNA: TGCGCCAGCAGCCACAGGGGGGCCGACACCGGGGAGCTGTTTTTT. Amino acids: CASSHRGADTGELFF.

The rearrangement uses TRBV2 and TRBJ2-7, with 11 nucleotides matching TRBD2. This CDR3 spans 16 amino acids. V gave up 1 base and J gave up 2 bases; unmatched junction bases: 4. Germline values: CDR1 SNHLY, CDR2 FYNNEI. Written as DNA, the CDR3 is TGTGCCAGCAGTGAAGGGTTAGCGGGAGGGCCCTACGAGCAGTACTTC. Translated, it gives CASSEGLAGGPYEQYF.

The chain is built from TRBV12-3 or TRBV12-4 and TRBJ1-2; perhaps TRBD1 as D (5 bases). V was trimmed by 2 bases and J by 6 bases, leaving 7 bases between them. The CDR3 is made up of 12 amino acids. Here the CDR3 reads CASSLQGHGYTF. In DNA form, the CDR3 reads TGTGCCAGCAGTTTACAGGGCCATGGCTACACCTTC.

This clonotype was seen at least ten times. The chain uses TRBV6-4 and TRBJ2-2; D gene uncertain. CDR3 length: 16 residues. The V end lost 5 bases, the J end lost 3 bases, and 16 bases lay between the germline ends. CDR1 and CDR2 (germline): MRHNA, SNTAGT. The CDR3 here is CASSFHALRDTGELFF. In nucleotides, the CDR3 is TGTGCCAGCAGTTTTCACGCCCTCCGGGACACCGGGGAGCTGTTTTTT.

This clonotype was picked up a small number of times. J is TRBJ2-1 and V is TRBV7-8, with 13 bases fitting TRBD2. Germline values: CDR1 SGHVS, CDR2 FQNEAQ. The CDR3 runs 18 residues. V gave up 5 bases and J gave up 4 bases; unmatched junction bases: 11. The CDR3 spells CASSPTTSGGYLYNEQFF. Here the CDR3 DNA reads TGTGCCAGCAGCCCGACGACTAGCGGGGGGTACTTATACAATGAGCAGTTCTTC.

At least ten counts were recorded for this clonotype. This chain links TRBV29-1 with TRBJ2-4; TRBD1 aligns across 9 bases. Looked up from germline, CDR1 is SQVTM and CDR2 is ANQGSEA. The J segment lost 5 bases and the V segment lost 1 base, leaving 0 bases of the junction unmatched. The CDR3 contains 13 residues. As DNA, the CDR3 is TGCAGCGTTGAAGGGACAGGGGAAAACATTCAGTACTTC. This encodes CSVEGTGENIQYF.

This clonotype was observed a few times. V and J are TRBV5-4 and TRBJ2-1, with TRBD2 identical over 9 bases. This CDR3 comprises 18 residues. V lost 2 bases, J lost 0 bases, and 9 bases stayed unmatched. Germline V CDR1 and CDR2: SGHNT, YYREEE (reference sequence). The CDR3 nucleotides are TGTGCCAGCAGCTTATCCGGGACTAGCACCAGCTCCTACAATGAGCAGTTCTTC. Protein: CASSLSGTSTSSYNEQFF.